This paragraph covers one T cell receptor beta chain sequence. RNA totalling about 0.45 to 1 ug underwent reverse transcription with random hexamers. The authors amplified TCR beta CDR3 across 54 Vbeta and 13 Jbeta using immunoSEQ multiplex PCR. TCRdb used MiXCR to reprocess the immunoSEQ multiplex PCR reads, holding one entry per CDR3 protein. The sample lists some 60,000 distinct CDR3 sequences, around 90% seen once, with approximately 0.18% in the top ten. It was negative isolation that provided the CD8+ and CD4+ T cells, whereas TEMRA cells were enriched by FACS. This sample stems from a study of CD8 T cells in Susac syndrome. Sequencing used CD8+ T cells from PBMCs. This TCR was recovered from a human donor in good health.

The CDR3 DNA reads as TGCAGTGCTAGAGAAACGTACTATGGCTACACCTTC. It translates to CSARETYYGYTF. The chain has TRBV20-1 and TRBJ1-2; the D is unclear. The V gene lost 0 bases and the J gene lost 3 bases, with 5 bases spanning the gap. The CDR3 is 12 residues long. From germline, CDR1 is DFQATT and CDR2 SNEGSKA (reference sequence).